This TCR beta chain is from a study of cytomegalovirus exposure and HLA in healthy donors. Findings and limits, study-wide: Researchers reported in a later analysis that a missense DCLRE1C variant was tied to TCR beta V- and J-gene trimming. HLA restriction was apparent for most CMV-associated TCR beta chains in a later analysis.

Germline CDR1 and CDR2: SGHTA and FQGNSA. V shed 3 bases, J shed 5 bases, and the junction held 12 bases outside the gene matches. The CDR3 spans 16 residues. A remark on this clone: Its antigen is not identified.

60 Vbeta and 13 Jbeta primers were used in PCR. Using immunoSEQ multiplex PCR, the repertoire was profiled, and TCRdb retains in-frame clones only, with some absent. This sample has approximately 110,000 clones, with over 60% found just once. Sequencing used PBMCs. This TCR derives from an older woman in good health and CMV-seropositive. The V gene is TRBV7-2, the J gene TRBJ2-7, with 8 nucleotides matching TRBD1. The CDR3 DNA reads TGTGCCAGCAGCTTCCGGCACGGCAGGGGGCCTGACGAGCAGTACTTC. Translating it yields CASSFRHGRGPDEQYF.